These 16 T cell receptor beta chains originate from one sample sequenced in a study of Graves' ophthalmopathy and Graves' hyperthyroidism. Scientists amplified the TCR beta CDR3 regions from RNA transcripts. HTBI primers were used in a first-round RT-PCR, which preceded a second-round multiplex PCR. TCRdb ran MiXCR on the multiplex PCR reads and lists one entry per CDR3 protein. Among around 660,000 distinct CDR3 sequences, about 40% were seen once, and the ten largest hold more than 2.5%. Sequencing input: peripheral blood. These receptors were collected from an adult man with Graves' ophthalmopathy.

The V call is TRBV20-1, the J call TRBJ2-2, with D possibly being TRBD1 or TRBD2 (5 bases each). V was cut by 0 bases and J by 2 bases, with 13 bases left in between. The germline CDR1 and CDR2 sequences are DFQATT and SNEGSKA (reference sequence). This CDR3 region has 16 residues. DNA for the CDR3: TGCAGTGCTAGAGATATGAGGGACCCAAACACCGGGGAGCTGTTTTTT. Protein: CSARDMRDPNTGELFF.

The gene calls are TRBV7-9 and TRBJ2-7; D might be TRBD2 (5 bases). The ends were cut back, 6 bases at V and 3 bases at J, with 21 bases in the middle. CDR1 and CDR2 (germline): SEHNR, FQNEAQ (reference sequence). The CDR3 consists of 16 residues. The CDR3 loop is CASSPFTGKSGYEQYF. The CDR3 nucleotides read TGTGCCAGCAGTCCTTTCACCGGGAAGTCGGGCTACGAGCAGTACTTC.

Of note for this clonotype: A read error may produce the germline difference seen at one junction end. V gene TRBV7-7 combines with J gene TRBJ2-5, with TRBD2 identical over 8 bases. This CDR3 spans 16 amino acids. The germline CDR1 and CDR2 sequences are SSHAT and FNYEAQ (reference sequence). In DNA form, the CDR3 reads TGTGCTAGCAGCTTAGCACCGGGGGGGCCCCAAGAGACCCAGCACTTC. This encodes CASSLAPGGPQETQHF.

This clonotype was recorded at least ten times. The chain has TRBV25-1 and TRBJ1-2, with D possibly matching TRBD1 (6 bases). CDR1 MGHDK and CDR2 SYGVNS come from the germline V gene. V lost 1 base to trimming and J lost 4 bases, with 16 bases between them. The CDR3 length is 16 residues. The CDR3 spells CASSEWGMGGLYGYTF. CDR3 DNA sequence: TGTGCCAGCAGTGAATGGGGGATGGGGGGCCTCTATGGCTACACCTTC.

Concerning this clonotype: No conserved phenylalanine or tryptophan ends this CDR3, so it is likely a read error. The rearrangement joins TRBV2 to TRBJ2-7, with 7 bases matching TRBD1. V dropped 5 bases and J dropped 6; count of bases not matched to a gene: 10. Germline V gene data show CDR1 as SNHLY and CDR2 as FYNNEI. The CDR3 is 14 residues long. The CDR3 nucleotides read TGTGCCAGCAGTTACGACAGGGTATCGGCCGAGCAGTACCTC. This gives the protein CASSYDRVSAEQYL.

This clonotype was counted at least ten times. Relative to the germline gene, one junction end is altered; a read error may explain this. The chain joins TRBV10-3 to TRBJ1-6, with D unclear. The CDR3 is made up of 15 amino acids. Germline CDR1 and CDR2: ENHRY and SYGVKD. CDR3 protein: CASSYLGQTNSPLHF. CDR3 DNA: TGTGCCAGCAGTTACTTAGGCCAGACAAATTCACCCCTCCACTTT.

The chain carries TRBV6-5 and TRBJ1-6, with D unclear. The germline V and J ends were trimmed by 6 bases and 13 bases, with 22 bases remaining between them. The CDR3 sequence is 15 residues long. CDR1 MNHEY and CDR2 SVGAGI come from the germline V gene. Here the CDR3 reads CASSRSRDLVWPLHF. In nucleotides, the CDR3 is TGTGCCAGCAGCCGATCCCGGGATCTGGTGTGGCCCCTCCACTTT.

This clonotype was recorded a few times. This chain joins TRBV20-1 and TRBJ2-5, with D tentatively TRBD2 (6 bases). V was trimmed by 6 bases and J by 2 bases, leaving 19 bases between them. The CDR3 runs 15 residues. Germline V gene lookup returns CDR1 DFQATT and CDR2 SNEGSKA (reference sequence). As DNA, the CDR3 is TGCAGTGCCGGAGGCAACCGGGGGAGTCAAGAGACCCAGTACTTC. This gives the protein CSAGGNRGSQETQYF.

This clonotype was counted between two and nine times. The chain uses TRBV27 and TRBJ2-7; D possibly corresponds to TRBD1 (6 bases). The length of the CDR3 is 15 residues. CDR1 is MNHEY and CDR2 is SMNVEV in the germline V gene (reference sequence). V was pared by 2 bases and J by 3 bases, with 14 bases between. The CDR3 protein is CASSLQPGHSYEQYF. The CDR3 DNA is TGTGCCAGCAGTTTACAGCCGGGACATAGCTACGAGCAGTACTTC.

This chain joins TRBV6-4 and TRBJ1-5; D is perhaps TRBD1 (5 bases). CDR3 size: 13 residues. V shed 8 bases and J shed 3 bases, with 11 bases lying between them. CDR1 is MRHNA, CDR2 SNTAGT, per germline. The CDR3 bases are TGTGCCAGCTCTTGGGGGACCAATCAGCCCCAGCATTTT. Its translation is CASSWGTNQPQHF.

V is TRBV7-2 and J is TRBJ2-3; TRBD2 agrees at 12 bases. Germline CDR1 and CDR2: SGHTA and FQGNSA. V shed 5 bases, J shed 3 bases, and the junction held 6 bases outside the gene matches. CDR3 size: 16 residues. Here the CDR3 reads CASSPRLAGVTDTQYF. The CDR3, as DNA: TGTGCCAGCAGCCCTCGACTAGCGGGAGTAACAGATACGCAGTATTTT. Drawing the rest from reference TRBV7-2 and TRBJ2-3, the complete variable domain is GAGVSQSPSNKVTEKGKDVELRCDPISGHTALYWYRQSLGQGLEFLIYFQGNSAPDKSGLPSDRFSAERTGGSVSTLTIQRTQQEDSAVYLCASSPRLAGVTDTQYFGPGTRLTVL.

CDR3 sequence: CASSPGQGRDSPLHF. Here the CDR3 DNA reads TGTGCCAGCAGCCCAGGACAGGGGCGGGATTCACCCCTCCACTTT. V is TRBV9 and J is TRBJ1-6, with 9 bases lining up with TRBD1. CDR1 is SGDLS and CDR2 is YYNGEE in the germline V gene. CDR3 length equals 15 residues. The V and J ends lost 4 bases and 8 bases, in that order; junction bases with no gene match: 7.

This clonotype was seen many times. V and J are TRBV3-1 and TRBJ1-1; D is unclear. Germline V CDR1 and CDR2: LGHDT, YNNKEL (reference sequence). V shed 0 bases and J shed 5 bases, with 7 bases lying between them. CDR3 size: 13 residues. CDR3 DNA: TGTGCCAGCAGCCAAGAAGGAAGAACTGAAGCTTTCTTT. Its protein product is CASSQEGRTEAFF.

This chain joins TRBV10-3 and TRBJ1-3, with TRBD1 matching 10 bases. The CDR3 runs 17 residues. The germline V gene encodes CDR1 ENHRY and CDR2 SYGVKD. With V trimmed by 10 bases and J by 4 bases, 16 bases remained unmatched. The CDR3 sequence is CATSRDRGPLDGNTIYF. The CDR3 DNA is TGTGCCACCTCCCGGGACAGGGGCCCTTTGGACGGAAACACCATATATTTT.

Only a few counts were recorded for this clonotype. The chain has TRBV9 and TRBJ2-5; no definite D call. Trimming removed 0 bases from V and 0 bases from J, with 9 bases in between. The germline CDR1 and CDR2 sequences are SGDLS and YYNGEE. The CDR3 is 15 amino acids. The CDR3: CASSVGSSNQETQYF. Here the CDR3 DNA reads TGTGCCAGCAGCGTAGGGTCGAGTAACCAAGAGACCCAGTACTTC.

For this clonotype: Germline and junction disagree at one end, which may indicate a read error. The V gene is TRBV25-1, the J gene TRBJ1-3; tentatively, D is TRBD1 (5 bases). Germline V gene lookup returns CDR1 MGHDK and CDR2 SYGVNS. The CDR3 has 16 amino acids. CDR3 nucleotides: TGTGCCAGCAGTGGATATGGGGCAAGCTCTGGAAGCACCATATATTTT. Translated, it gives CASSGYGASSGSTIYF.